Detailed here is one TCR beta chain. Its matching antigen is unknown. Averaging approximately 0.11 L, one heparinised blood draw was given by each donor. A sort by CD45RO/CCR7/CD25/CD127/CD95/CD27 yielded CD4+ naive, central memory, regulatory and stem cell-like memory cells. Sequenced material consisted of expressed TCRB transcripts (all of the isolated RNA was reverse transcribed). The assay was immunoSEQ multiplex PCR, and TCRdb's table has in-frame clones only and misses some. The repertoire holds hundreds of thousands of clones, with about 14% as singletons. The sample comes from a study of beta chain features in type 1 diabetes. On the study more broadly: Healthy donors, compared against patients, showed similar age, gender and cell yields.

Overall study results and limits: Insertions at VDJ junctions were less frequent in type 1 diabetes patients. These patients also deleted more nucleotides at the same junctions. The study found moderately but significantly shorter TCRB CDR3s in all four CD4+ subsets of Type 1 diabetes patients.

Per the germline V gene, CDR1 is SNHLY and CDR2 is FYNNEI. This CDR3 has 12 amino acids. The ends were cut back, 7 bases at V and 8 bases at J, with 12 bases in the middle. The chain couples TRBV2 to TRBJ2-1; no firm D call. This receptor was identified in a man younger than 35 with type 1 diabetes. Material for sequencing was naive CD4+ T cells from blood. CDR3 sequence (DNA): TGTGCCAGCACCTTGGTCAGCGATGAGCAGTTCTTC. Its protein product is CASTLVSDEQFF.